A selection of T cell receptor beta chains follows, all from one sample in a study of blood T cell repertoires in COVID-19. TCRdb keeps only in-frame clones here, not all; method: immunoSEQ multiplex PCR. The repertoire has 90,000 to 150,000 clones, 75% to 85% of them found once; the top ten carry around 4.1%. The sample consisted of peripheral blood. The receptors derive from a woman aged 80 or over with acute or convalescent COVID-19. Both conserved end residues are part of each CDR3. The D gene is left open where the match is weak. Expanded clones are given a class, and other clones once, few, many or no size at all.

>TRBJ2-5|-|TRBV7-2|TRBD1
CARSEGAGGQETQYF
TGTGCCAGATCTGAGGGGGCAGGGGGCCAAGAGACCCAGTACTTC
>TRBJ1-1|-|TRBV7-2|-
CASSQQGELFEAFF
TGTGCCAGCAGTCAACAGGGTGAACTATTTGAAGCTTTCTTT
>TRBJ1-6|-|TRBV3-1/TRBV3-2|-
CASSPLGGGELYNSPLHF
TGTGCCAGCAGCCCCCTAGGCGGGGGTGAACTCTATAATTCACCCCTCCACTTT
>TRBJ1-4|-|TRBV6-5|-
CASSYGQEGEKLFF
TGTGCCAGCAGTTACGGTCAGGAGGGAGAAAAACTGTTTTTT
>TRBJ2-1|-|TRBV6-4|TRBD2
CASSDYPAGENEQFF
TGTGCCAGCAGTGACTATCCAGCGGGAGAGAATGAGCAGTTCTTC
>TRBJ1-1|-|TRBV28|-
CASCFRDTRPRSYEAFF
TGTGCCAGCTGCTTCCGGGACACCCGTCCCCGCAGCTATGAAGCTTTCTTT
>TRBJ2-7|few|TRBV4-1|-
CASSQRLRESYEQYF
TGCGCCAGCAGCCAGAGATTGAGGGAATCCTACGAGCAGTACTTC
>TRBJ2-1|-|TRBV5-1|TRBD1
CASSPQGVGVGNEQFF
TGCGCCAGCAGCCCACAGGGGGTGGGAGTGGGGAATGAGCAGTTCTTC
>TRBJ2-7|-|TRBV5-1|-
CASSLQGHEQYF
TGCGCCAGCAGCCTACAGGGCCACGAGCAGTACTTC
>TRBJ1-6|-|TRBV5-1|-
CASTRVSSYNSPLHF
TGCGCCAGTACCAGGGTGAGCTCCTATAATTCACCCCTCCACTTT
>TRBJ2-3|-|TRBV9|TRBD2
CASSARTSGRAVDTQYF
TGTGCCAGCAGCGCCCGGACTAGCGGGAGGGCGGTGGATACGCAGTATTTT
>TRBJ1-1|-|TRBV5-1|TRBD1
CASSFQGENTEAFF
TGCGCCAGCAGCTTTCAGGGGGAAAACACTGAAGCTTTCTTT
>TRBJ1-4|-|TRBV6-6|-
CASSNKPGASVEKLFF
TGTGCCAGCAGTAACAAACCAGGGGCGAGCGTTGAAAAACTGTTTTTT
>TRBJ1-5|-|TRBV7-2|-
CASSLDGNQPQHF
TGTGCCAGCAGCTTAGACGGGAATCAGCCCCAGCATTTT
>TRBJ1-2|few|TRBV7-2|-
CASSLRGGRVNYGYTF
TGTGCCAGCAGCTTACGCGGTGGGAGGGTTAACTATGGCTACACCTTC
>TRBJ1-5|-|TRBV5-6|TRBD1
CASSLVGGTGSNQPQHF
TGTGCCAGCAGCTTGGTCGGAGGGACAGGGAGCAATCAGCCCCAGCATTTT
>TRBJ2-1|-|TRBV27|TRBD2
CASRWTSGRGLNEQFF
TGTGCCAGCAGGTGGACTAGCGGGAGGGGGCTCAATGAGCAGTTCTTC
>TRBJ2-7|-|TRBV21-1|-
CASRQGRGVEQYF
TGTGCCAGCAGACAGGGAAGGGGAGTCGAGCAGTACTTC
>TRBJ2-7|-|TRBV7-2|TRBD2
CASSLETSGAYEQYF
TGTGCCAGCAGCTTAGAGACTAGCGGGGCCTACGAGCAGTACTTC
>TRBJ2-2|few|TRBV2|TRBD1
CASRDRVVGELFF
TGTGCCAGCAGGGACAGGGTTGTCGGGGAGCTGTTTTTT
>TRBJ1-3|-|TRBV11-2|TRBD1
CASSDRGSGNTIYF
TGTGCCAGCAGCGACAGGGGCTCTGGAAACACCATATATTTT
>TRBJ2-7|-|TRBV2|-
CASSEGQNYEQYF
TGTGCCAGCAGTGAAGGGCAGAACTACGAGCAGTACTTC
>TRBJ2-2|once|TRBV30|-
CAWSGGLRTGELFF
TGTGCCTGGAGTGGAGGATTGCGTACCGGGGAGCTGTTTTTT
>TRBJ2-1|-|TRBV28|-
CASSSQGLNEQFF
TGTGCCAGCAGTTCACAGGGCTTAAATGAGCAGTTCTTC
>TRBJ2-3|-|TRBV7-2|-
CASSSSLSGDTQYF
TGTGCCAGCAGCTCCTCTCTGTCGGGAGATACGCAGTATTTT
>TRBJ2-7|-|TRBV7-9|-
CASSPLSQGPGEQYF
TGTGCCAGCAGCCCCTTATCTCAGGGTCCGGGCGAGCAGTACTTC
>TRBJ2-7|many|TRBV5-1|TRBD2
CASSLVLAGGEQYF
TGCGCCAGCAGCTTGGTTCTAGCGGGAGGCGAGCAGTACTTC
>TRBJ1-5|-|TRBV7-2|-
CASSPSGQPYQPQHF
TGTGCCAGCAGCCCAAGCGGACAGCCCTATCAGCCCCAGCATTTT
>TRBJ1-2|-|TRBV4-3|TRBD1
CASSQEPGQINYGYTF
TGCGCCAGCAGCCAAGAGCCGGGACAGATAAACTATGGCTACACCTTC
>TRBJ1-1|-|TRBV3-1/TRBV3-2|TRBD1
CASSPVGQGNTEAFF
TGTGCCAGCAGTCCCGTGGGACAGGGGAACACTGAAGCTTTCTTT
>TRBJ1-2|-|TRBV6-5|-
CASSPSPNYGYTF
TGTGCCAGCAGCCCCTCTCCTAACTATGGCTACACCTTC
>TRBJ1-2|-|TRBV7-6|-
CASSLEGGGWGYGYTF
TGTGCCAGCAGCTTAGAGGGAGGTGGCTGGGGCTATGGCTACACCTTC
>TRBJ2-3|-|TRBV18|-
CASSPPNRESNTQYF
TGTGCCAGCTCACCACCTAACAGGGAAAGTAATACGCAGTATTTT
>TRBJ1-5|once|TRBV2|TRBD1
CASIGQGGQPQHF
TGTGCCAGCATTGGACAGGGAGGTCAGCCCCAGCATTTT